The 17 T cell receptor beta chains given below trace back to one sample, sequenced in a study of T cell changes during pregnancy in multiple sclerosis. TCRdb keeps only in-frame clones here, not all; method: immunoSEQ multiplex PCR. The sample has over 60,000 clones, 85% to 95% seen once. Sequenced here: peripheral blood, sampled in the first trimester of pregnancy. The receptors here all came from a female donor with multiple sclerosis, enrolled in a pregnancy study.

The chain employs TRBV7-9 and TRBJ2-7; no reliable D call. Looked up from germline, CDR1 is SEHNR and CDR2 is FQNEAQ (reference sequence). This CDR3 comprises 13 residues. Trimming took 1 base from V and 4 from J, leaving 8 bases between them. CDR3 residues: CASSLGLVYEQYF. The CDR3 DNA follows: TGTGCCAGCAGCTTAGGGCTCGTATACGAGCAGTACTTC.

The chain carries TRBV28 and TRBJ2-6; 8 nucleotides line up with TRBD1. J gave up 0 bases and V 10 bases, and 5 bases lay outside the gene matches. The germline gives CDR1 MDHEN, CDR2 SYDVKM. The length of the CDR3 is 15 residues. The CDR3 DNA reads TGTGCCACCAGACAGGGGACCTCTGGGGCCAACGTCCTGACTTTC. This sequence encodes CATRQGTSGANVLTF.

A single count supports this clone. This rearrangement joins TRBV29-1 to TRBJ1-1; no definite D call. V was trimmed by 4 bases and J by 1 base, leaving 10 bases between them. There are 13 residues in the CDR3. The V gene's germline CDR1 is SQVTM and CDR2 ANQGSEA. CDR3 protein: CSVVGGANTEAFF. CDR3 coding DNA: TGCAGCGTTGTCGGAGGAGCGAACACTGAAGCTTTCTTT.

The gene calls are TRBV7-3 and TRBJ2-3; a weak D match, TRBD2 (6 bases). Germline CDR1 reads SGHTA; CDR2 reads FQGTGA. This CDR3 has 16 amino acids. The V end lost 5 bases, the J end lost 5 bases, and 20 bases lay between the germline ends. The CDR3 here is CASSPSRREVGDTQYF. Written as DNA, the CDR3 is TGTGCCAGCAGCCCCTCCCGGCGGGAAGTCGGAGATACGCAGTATTTT.

CDR3 in amino acids: CASSTRTGWDENTDTQYF. CDR3 DNA sequence: TGTGCCAGCTCGACCCGGACAGGGTGGGACGAAAACACAGATACGCAGTATTTT. The rearrangement uses TRBV18 and TRBJ2-3, with 8 bases identical to TRBD1. Germline values: CDR1 KGHSH, CDR2 LQKENI. V was clipped by 6 bases and J by 2 bases; unmatched bases: 16. The CDR3 is 18 residues long.

V usage is TRBV5-1 and J usage is TRBJ2-7; D remains unclear. V shed 3 bases and J shed 0 bases, with 4 bases lying between them. The CDR3 is made up of 12 amino acids. Germline V gene sequence: CDR1 SGHRS, CDR2 YFSETQ. The CDR3 DNA sequence: TGCGCCAGCAGCTATAGCTCCTACGAGCAGTACTTC. As protein: CASSYSSYEQYF. The full variable domain, completed using reference TRBV5-1 and TRBJ2-7, is KAGVTQTPRYLIKTRGQQVTLSCSPISGHRSVSWYQQTPGQGLQFLFEYFSETQRNKGNFPGRFSGRQFSNSRSEMNVSTLELGDSALYLCASSYSSYEQYFGPGTRLTVT.

The rearrangement joins TRBV5-4 to TRBJ2-7; 7 positions agree with TRBD1. CDR3 length: 13 residues. From germline, CDR1 is SGHNT and CDR2 YYREEE (reference sequence). V shed 2 bases and J 5 bases; nucleotides not matched to a gene: 4. The CDR3 sequence is CASSLRQGNEQYF. The CDR3 nucleotides read TGTGCCAGCAGCTTACGACAGGGAAACGAGCAGTACTTC.

The V call is TRBV4-3, the J call TRBJ2-5; 11 bases line up with TRBD2. J gave up 5 bases and V 0 bases, and 17 bases lay outside the gene matches. Germline lookup yields CDR1 LGHNA and CDR2 YSLEER. The CDR3 is 20 amino acids. DNA for the CDR3: TGCGCCAGCAGCCAAGATTTAAACTTACTAGCGGGGGTCTCTGGGGAGACCCAGTACTTC. Residues: CASSQDLNLLAGVSGETQYF.

V usage is TRBV27 and J usage is TRBJ1-1; D not resolved. Germline CDR1 and CDR2: MNHEY and SMNVEV (reference sequence). V was pared by 0 bases and J by 4 bases, with 15 bases between. This CDR3 has 16 amino acids. CDR3 sequence reads: CASSLSTFRESTEAFF. CDR3 DNA sequence: TGTGCCAGCAGTTTATCGACGTTTAGGGAGAGCACTGAAGCTTTCTTT.

This chain joins TRBV5-1 and TRBJ2-7, with 11 bases that match TRBD1. The CDR3 has 14 amino acids. Unmatched junction bases numbered 5, after V lost 4 bases and J lost 5 bases. The germline CDR1 and CDR2 sequences are SGHRS and YFSETQ. The CDR3, as DNA: TGCGCCAGCAGCACTGGACAGGGGGCTGACGAGCAGTACTTC. Translation gives CASSTGQGADEQYF.

The chain is built from TRBV6-6 and TRBJ1-1, with D perhaps TRBD1 (6 bases). The CDR3 loop spans 13 amino acids. The V gene's germline CDR1 is MNHNY and CDR2 SVGAGI (reference sequence). Trimming stripped 2 bases from V and 4 bases from J, with 8 bases between. In nucleotides, the CDR3 is TGTGCCAGCAGTTACGAAGGGGGCACTGAAGCTTTCTTT. This translates into CASSYEGGTEAFF.

The V call is TRBV15, the J call TRBJ2-2; 8 bases fit TRBD2. This CDR3 spans 15 amino acids. Germline-derived CDR1 and CDR2 are LNHNV and YYDKDF (reference sequence). Trimming cost V 3 bases and J 1 base; bases outside gene matches: 1. The DNA of the CDR3 is TGTGCCACCAGCAGGAGCGGGAGGAACACCGGGGAGCTGTTTTTT. It encodes CATSRSGRNTGELFF.

J is TRBJ1-2 and V is TRBV30; 7 bases are a match to TRBD1. The trim removed 4 bases at V and 4 bases at J, leaving 15 bases unmatched. Looked up from germline, CDR1 is GTSNPN and CDR2 is SVGIG (reference sequence). The CDR3 has 16 residues. CDR3 coding DNA: TGTGCCTGGACAAAGGGGGCCCATACCTACCCCTATGGCTACACCTTC. Protein: CAWTKGAHTYPYGYTF.

The chain has TRBV28 and TRBJ2-1; D possibly corresponds to TRBD2 (5 bases). CDR1 MDHEN and CDR2 SYDVKM come from the germline V gene. Trimming took off 6 bases at V and 4 bases at J, with 10 bases between the two ends. The CDR3 runs 13 residues. The CDR3 DNA reads TGTGCCAGCAGCTCGTCGGGATACAATGAGCAGTTCTTC. Its protein product is CASSSSGYNEQFF.

The chain is built from TRBV9 and TRBJ2-1, with 8 bases identical to TRBD2. This CDR3 comprises 17 residues. Germline V CDR1 and CDR2: SGDLS, YYNGEE. The ends lost 3 bases at V and 10 bases at J; junction bases unmatched: 18. The CDR3 bases are TGTGCCAGCAGCGCGAGAGGGGGACTAGTCTCTTCAGAGGAGCAGTTCTTC. This gives the protein CASSARGGLVSSEEQFF.

The sample holds one count of this clone. The chain carries TRBV19 and TRBJ1-2; the match to TRBD1 covers 9 bases. The CDR3 contains 15 residues. Germline values: CDR1 LNHDA, CDR2 SQIVND (reference sequence). Trimming at V came to 3 bases and at J to 3 bases, leaving 5 bases not matched to a gene. CDR3 loop: CASSIGTGTHYGYTF. The CDR3 bases are TGTGCCAGTAGTATTGGGACAGGGACCCACTATGGCTACACCTTC.

This clone was found a few times. The chain carries TRBV18 and TRBJ1-6; 9 positions agree with TRBD1. J gave up 7 bases and V 1 base, and 14 bases lay outside the gene matches. This CDR3 contains 19 residues. In germline, CDR1 is KGHSH, CDR2 LQKENI. CDR3 nucleotide sequence: TGTGCCAGCTCACCACGTCCCGGGACAGGGATGGACCCCAATTCACCCCTCCACTTT. Encoded protein: CASSPRPGTGMDPNSPLHF.